The 11 T cell receptor beta chains in this list originate from one sample, sequenced in a study of cytomegalovirus exposure and HLA in healthy donors. Use of 60 Vbeta and 13 Jbeta primers characterized the PCR. Generated by immunoSEQ multiplex PCR, the TCRdb table keeps only in-frame clones and is missing some. The top ten clones hold roughly 2% of a sample with 150,000 to 200,000 clones, approximately 81% of them seen once. The specimen was PBMCs. These TCRs come from a woman aged 30 to 39 in good health and CMV-seronegative.

The chain couples TRBV6-5 to TRBJ2-1; 8 bases line up with TRBD1. The CDR3 is made up of 15 amino acids. Trimming at V came to 6 bases and at J to 8 bases, leaving 12 bases not matched to a gene. Germline CDR1 and CDR2: MNHEY and SVGAGI. The CDR3 DNA reads TGTGCCAGCAGCCCCAGGGGGCGAGGACTGGATGAGCAGTTCTTC. This encodes CASSPRGRGLDEQFF.

This chain uses TRBV6-1 with TRBJ2-7, with D tentatively TRBD1 (6 bases). Trimming removed 6 bases at V and 3 bases at J, with 12 bases between. Germline V gene sequence: CDR1 MNHNS, CDR2 SASEGT. This CDR3 contains 13 residues. The CDR3 DNA sequence: TGTGCCAGCAGCCCGAACAGGGACTACGAGCAGTACTTC. Translating gives CASSPNRDYEQYF.

The rearrangement joins TRBV5-1 to TRBJ2-3; no firm D call. The CDR3 has 13 residues. Germline-derived CDR1 and CDR2 are SGHRS and YFSETQ. V lost 6 bases, J lost 0 bases, and 8 bases lay in between. The CDR3 protein is CASTGPSTDTQYF. The CDR3 DNA follows: TGCGCCAGCACAGGTCCTAGCACAGATACGCAGTATTTT. The entire variable domain, with the rest obtained from reference TRBV5-1 and TRBJ2-3, is as follows: KAGVTQTPRYLIKTRGQQVTLSCSPISGHRSVSWYQQTPGQGLQFLFEYFSETQRNKGNFPGRFSGRQFSNSRSEMNVSTLELGDSALYLCASTGPSTDTQYFGPGTRLTVL.

The chain's CDR3 is CASSQDPSGGAETQYF. The CDR3 nucleotides read TGCGCCAGCAGCCAAGATCCTAGCGGGGGGGCCGAGACCCAGTACTTC. The V call is TRBV4-1, the J call TRBJ2-5; 12 nucleotides line up with TRBD2. Germline V lookup: CDR1 MGHRA, CDR2 YSYEKL. This CDR3 is built from 16 residues. The ends lost 0 bases at V and 5 bases at J; junction bases unmatched: 4.

The chain employs TRBV1 and TRBJ1-5. TRBV1 is tagged as a pseudogene. The CDR3 spans 18 residues. The CDR3 DNA reads as TGCACCAGCAGCCAAGAGTGGGAGTTTCCGGGGGTCAATCAGCCCCAGCATTTT. It translates to CTSSQEWEFPGVNQPQHF.

This clone was seen only once. The chain links TRBV19 to TRBJ2-1; possible D gene TRBD1, 6 bases. The CDR3 covers 14 residues. Trimming removed 5 bases at V and 6 bases at J, with 14 bases between. The germline V gene has CDR1 LNHDA and CDR2 SQIVND (reference sequence). CDR3 sequence reads: CASSGGQWGNEQFF. Here the CDR3 DNA reads TGTGCCAGTAGTGGAGGACAGTGGGGCAATGAGCAGTTCTTC. Full variable domain (rest looked up from reference TRBV19 and TRBJ2-1): DGGITQSPKYLFRKEGQNVTLSCEQNLNHDAMYWYRQDPGQGLRLIYYSQIVNDFQKGDIAEGYSVSREKKESFPLTVTSAQKNPTAFYLCASSGGQWGNEQFFGPGTRLTVL.

The V call is TRBV5-8, the J call TRBJ2-2, with 8 bases that match TRBD1. CDR1 is SGHTS and CDR2 is YDEGEE in the germline V gene. The CDR3 has 16 amino acids. V lost 6 bases to trimming and J lost 6 bases; unmatched junction nucleotides: 13. CDR3 sequence: CASNVNRGTRAGELFF. The CDR3 coding sequence is TGTGCCAGCAACGTTAACAGGGGGACAAGGGCCGGGGAGCTGTTTTTT.

This chain links TRBV7-7 with TRBJ1-4; 7 bases fit TRBD1. This CDR3 is 15 amino acids long. The V gene end was trimmed by 4 bases and the J gene end by 3 bases; junction bases not matched to a gene: 5. The germline V gene encodes CDR1 SSHAT and CDR2 FNYEAQ (reference sequence). Written as DNA, the CDR3 is TGTGCCAGCAGCTCAGGACAGGTGGCTAATGAAAAACTGTTTTTT. Its protein is CASSSGQVANEKLFF. Using reference TRBV7-7 and TRBJ1-4 for the parts outside the CDR3, the full variable domain is GAGVSQSPRYKVTKRGQDVTLRCDPISSHATLYWYQQALGQGPEFLTYFNYEAQPDKSGLPSDRFSAERPEGSISTLTIQRTEQRDSAMYRCASSSGQVANEKLFFGSGTQLSVL.

The chain recombines TRBV7-2 with TRBJ2-5; D uncertain. The CDR3 runs to 15 residues. V lost 0 bases and J lost 4, with 12 bases in between. Germline CDR1 and CDR2: SGHTA and FQGNSA. Here the CDR3 DNA reads TGTGCCAGCAGCTTAGCGCTCTTTCGAGGAGAGACCCAGTACTTC. Protein: CASSLALFRGETQYF.

The CDR3 nucleotides are TGTGCCAGCAGATCGACAGGGACGCACGAGCAGTACTTC. Translation gives CASRSTGTHEQYF. The V and J genes are TRBV6-5 and TRBJ2-7; 7 nucleotides line up with TRBD1. V was pared by 6 bases and J by 5 bases, with 7 bases of the junction left unmatched. The CDR3 contains 13 residues. Looked up from germline, CDR1 is MNHEY and CDR2 is SVGAGI.

The CDR3 nucleotides are TGCGCCAGCAGCCAAGTACTAGCTACAGATACGCAGTATTTT. Its translation is CASSQVLATDTQYF. This chain joins TRBV4-3 and TRBJ2-3, with a possible D match to TRBD2 (6 bases). V lost 1 base and J 3 bases, leaving 8 bases between the germline ends. Per the germline V gene, CDR1 is LGHNA and CDR2 is YSLEER. The CDR3 totals 14 residues.